The TCR beta chain under discussion was sequenced for a study of vaccination and CD4 T cells after COVID-19. The wider study: Samples taken post-COVID came a median roughly 13 weeks after diagnosis, ranging from 35 to 161.

The germline V gene has CDR1 KGHDR and CDR2 SFDVKD. The CDR3 extends over 14 amino acids. V lost 4 bases, J lost 5 bases, and 3 bases stayed unmatched. As for this clonotype: Its target is not known.

Sequencing of the DNA from cultured CD4+ T cells was carried out with the Oncomine TCR Beta short-read assay. MiXCR, applied by TCRdb to the PCR reads, yields one record per CDR3 protein. This table holds around 8,100 distinct CDR3 sequences, 55% to 70% found once. As for treatment: approximately 10-day PBMC culture with coronavirus spike peptide pools or control peptides (ViraFEST assay). With 9.5 to 10 ug/ml peptide pools and 9.5 to 10 IU/ml IL-2, PBMCs were cultured at a few million per well. Source material: CD4+ T cells from blood, cultured in vitro. This clonotype was obtained from a human donor who had recovered from COVID-19. This chain joins TRBV24-1 and TRBJ2-1; 8 nucleotides line up with TRBD1. CDR3 in DNA: TGTGCCACCAGTGAAAGGACAGGGAACAATGAGCAGTTCTTC. This codes for CATSERTGNNEQFF.